The following is a T cell receptor beta chain sequence with its context. The data derive from a study of siplizumab effects on memory and regulatory T cells. Clones were read by immunoSEQ multiplex PCR, and TCRdb kept only the in-frame ones, dropping some. The repertoire includes tens of thousands of clones, more than 85% of them detected once, and 0.3% to 0.45% sits in the top ten. The CDR3 loop spans 12 amino acids. Germline V lookup: CDR1 SEHNR, CDR2 FQNEAQ (reference sequence). Unmatched junction bases numbered 8, after V lost 5 bases and J lost 15 bases. The TCR comes from a human donor in good health. Sequenced sample: naive CD8+ T cells sorted from blood. The V call is TRBV7-9, the J call TRBJ2-1; 9 bases are a match to TRBD2. CDR3 sequence reads: CASSGSGGLPFF. The CDR3 nucleotides read TGTGCCAGCAGCGGTAGCGGGGGACTACCGTTCTTC.